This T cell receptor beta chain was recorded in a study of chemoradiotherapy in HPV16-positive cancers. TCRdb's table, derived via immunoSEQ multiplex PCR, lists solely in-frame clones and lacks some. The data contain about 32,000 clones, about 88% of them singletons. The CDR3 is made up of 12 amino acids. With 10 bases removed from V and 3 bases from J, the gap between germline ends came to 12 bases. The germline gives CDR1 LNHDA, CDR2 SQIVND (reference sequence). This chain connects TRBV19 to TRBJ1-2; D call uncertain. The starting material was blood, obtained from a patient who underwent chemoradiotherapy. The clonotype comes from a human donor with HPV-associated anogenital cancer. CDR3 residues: CATRVQYYGYTF. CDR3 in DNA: TGTGCCACCCGGGTGCAGTACTATGGCTACACCTTC.